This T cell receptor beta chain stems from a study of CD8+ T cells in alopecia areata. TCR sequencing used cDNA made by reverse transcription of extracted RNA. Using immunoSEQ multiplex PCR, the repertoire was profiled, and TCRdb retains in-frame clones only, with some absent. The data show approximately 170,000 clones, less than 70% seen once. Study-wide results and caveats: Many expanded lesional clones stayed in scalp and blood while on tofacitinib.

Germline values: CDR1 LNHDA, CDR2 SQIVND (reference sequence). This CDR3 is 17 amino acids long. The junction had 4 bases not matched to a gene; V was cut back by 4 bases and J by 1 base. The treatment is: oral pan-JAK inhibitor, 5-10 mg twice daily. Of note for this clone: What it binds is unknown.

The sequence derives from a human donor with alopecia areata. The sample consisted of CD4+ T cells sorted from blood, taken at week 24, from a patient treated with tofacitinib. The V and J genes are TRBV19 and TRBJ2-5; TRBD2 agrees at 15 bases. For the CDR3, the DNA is TGTGCCAGTAGTACCGGGACTAGCGGGGGGTCCCAAGAGACCCAGTACTTC. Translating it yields CASSTGTSGGSQETQYF.